A selection of T cell receptor beta chains follows, all from one sample in a study of metastatic and nonmetastatic thyroid tumors. Using MiXCR, TCRdb re-called clones from the PCR reads. The sample records under 50,000 clones, more than 20% being singletons. The sample consisted of blood. Receptors were obtained from a male donor with papillary thyroid cancer or a benign thyroid nodule (not recorded which). Some clones in this sample may be carry-over from other donors' samples. The CDR3 runs from the conserved cysteine through the conserved F or W. The D gene is left open where the match is weak. Clone size is shown for a subset of rows, as once, few, many or a class of expanded clone.

d_call: TRBD2; clone_size: -; v_call: TRBV27; j_call: TRBJ2-7; cdr3_nt: TGTGCCAGCAGTCCTCCGGGACTAGCGTACGAGCAGTACTTC; cdr3_aa: CASSPPGLAYEQYF
d_call: -; clone_size: -; v_call: TRBV11-2; j_call: TRBJ2-1; cdr3_nt: TGTGCCAGCGGACTGACGGCCGAGCAGTTCTTC; cdr3_aa: CASGLTAEQFF
d_call: TRBD1; clone_size: -; v_call: TRBV5-1; j_call: TRBJ2-7; cdr3_nt: TGCGCCAGCAGCCGGATTTCGGACAGGGCAGGTGAGCAGTACTTC; cdr3_aa: CASSRISDRAGEQYF
d_call: TRBD1; clone_size: many; v_call: TRBV4-1; j_call: TRBJ1-5; cdr3_nt: TGCGCCAGCAGCCCCGTCGGGGGGACAGCCTATAGCAATCAGCCCCAGCATTTT; cdr3_aa: CASSPVGGTAYSNQPQHF
d_call: TRBD1; clone_size: many; v_call: TRBV5-6; j_call: TRBJ1-5; cdr3_nt: TGTGCCAGCAGCTTTGGGACAGGGGTTGTTCAGCCCCAGCATTTT; cdr3_aa: CASSFGTGVVQPQHF
d_call: -; clone_size: -; v_call: TRBV5-1; j_call: TRBJ2-3; cdr3_nt: TGCGCCAGCAGCTTGGAGCAGGGGTCTAGCACAGATACGCAGTATTTT; cdr3_aa: CASSLEQGSSTDTQYF
d_call: -; clone_size: -; v_call: TRBV7-9; j_call: TRBJ2-7; cdr3_nt: TGTGCCAGCAGCGACCGGGACTCGACTCGCGAGCAGTACTTC; cdr3_aa: CASSDRDSTREQYF
d_call: TRBD1; clone_size: many; v_call: TRBV18; j_call: TRBJ1-5; cdr3_nt: TGTGCCAGCTCATCGGGACAGACCGATAGCAATCAGCCCCAGCATTTT; cdr3_aa: CASSSGQTDSNQPQHF
d_call: -; clone_size: many; v_call: TRBV9; j_call: TRBJ2-6; cdr3_nt: TGTGCCAGCAGCCCCCGGCACCGGTCATCTGGGGCCAACGTCCTGACTTTC; cdr3_aa: CASSPRHRSSGANVLTF
d_call: TRBD1; clone_size: many; v_call: TRBV16; j_call: TRBJ1-2; cdr3_nt: TGTGCCAGCAGCCTTAATAGGGGACAGGCCCCCAACTATGGCTACACCTTC; cdr3_aa: CASSLNRGQAPNYGYTF
d_call: -; clone_size: -; v_call: TRBV5-1; j_call: TRBJ2-1; cdr3_nt: TGCGCCACCCACACAACCGATGAGCAGTTCTTC; cdr3_aa: CATHTTDEQFF
d_call: -; clone_size: -; v_call: TRBV15; j_call: TRBJ2-7; cdr3_nt: TGTGCCACCAGCAGAGATCGGATAGGGGGGATAAACTACGATCATTACTTC; cdr3_aa: CATSRDRIGGINYDHYF
d_call: -; clone_size: -; v_call: TRBV7-2; j_call: TRBJ1-1; cdr3_nt: TGTGCCAGCATCTCGGGTCGAATAAGGTCTGAAGCTTTCTTT; cdr3_aa: CASISGRIRSEAFF
d_call: -; clone_size: many; v_call: TRBV11-3; j_call: TRBJ2-3; cdr3_nt: TGTGCCAGCAGCTTAGATCGAGGGAGGATGCAGTATTTT; cdr3_aa: CASSLDRGRMQYF
d_call: -; clone_size: medium-sized; v_call: TRBV5-8; j_call: TRBJ1-2; cdr3_nt: TGTGCCAGCAGCTTGATTAACTATGGCTACACCTTC; cdr3_aa: CASSLINYGYTF
d_call: TRBD1; clone_size: many; v_call: TRBV7-9; j_call: TRBJ1-2; cdr3_nt: TGTGCCAGCAGCTCAGGGACAGGGATGGGGGGCTACACCTTC; cdr3_aa: CASSSGTGMGGYTF
d_call: -; clone_size: -; v_call: TRBV7-2; j_call: TRBJ2-7; cdr3_nt: TGTGCCAGCAGCTTAGACGGGATTAACTACGAGCAGTACTTC; cdr3_aa: CASSLDGINYEQYF
d_call: -; clone_size: -; v_call: TRBV6-1; j_call: TRBJ2-7; cdr3_nt: TGTGCCAGCAGTGAAGGACAGAACTACGAGCAGTACTTC; cdr3_aa: CASSEGQNYEQYF
d_call: -; clone_size: few; v_call: TRBV2; j_call: TRBJ2-7; cdr3_nt: TGTGCCAGCAGTGAAGGTCTGGTCAACGACGAGCAGTACTTC; cdr3_aa: CASSEGLVNDEQYF
d_call: TRBD1; clone_size: -; v_call: TRBV4-1; j_call: TRBJ1-2; cdr3_nt: TGCGCCAGCAGCCAAGGTAAAAGGACAGGCCAATATGGCTACACCTTC; cdr3_aa: CASSQGKRTGQYGYTF
d_call: TRBD1; clone_size: few; v_call: TRBV19; j_call: TRBJ2-7; cdr3_nt: TGTGCCAGTAGTTTCGGGACAGCGTCCTACGAGCAGTACTTC; cdr3_aa: CASSFGTASYEQYF
d_call: -; clone_size: -; v_call: TRBV15; j_call: TRBJ1-4; cdr3_nt: TGTGCCACCAGCGGGAAGGACCGCACTAATGAAAAACTGTTTTTT; cdr3_aa: CATSGKDRTNEKLFF
d_call: -; clone_size: many; v_call: TRBV3-1; j_call: TRBJ2-5; cdr3_nt: TGTGCCAGCAGCACTGCGGAGGAAGAGACCCAGTACTTC; cdr3_aa: CASSTAEEETQYF
d_call: TRBD1; clone_size: many; v_call: TRBV5-1; j_call: TRBJ1-1; cdr3_nt: TGCGCCAGCAGCTTGGGACAGGGGTCGGACACTGAAGCTTTCTTT; cdr3_aa: CASSLGQGSDTEAFF
d_call: TRBD2; clone_size: -; v_call: TRBV5-1; j_call: TRBJ2-7; cdr3_nt: TGCGCCAGCAGCTTGGGTAGCGGGACCTTCTCCTCCTACGAGCAGTACTTC; cdr3_aa: CASSLGSGTFSSYEQYF
d_call: -; clone_size: many; v_call: TRBV6-2/TRBV6-3; j_call: TRBJ2-3; cdr3_nt: TGTGCCAGCAGACAAAGAGATTTCCCAGATACGCAGTATTTT; cdr3_aa: CASRQRDFPDTQYF
d_call: -; clone_size: many; v_call: TRBV3-2; j_call: TRBJ2-7; cdr3_nt: TGTGCCAGCAGCTCATCCCCCGGGACTAGCGCATTTAGGGAGCAGTACTTC; cdr3_aa: CASSSSPGTSAFREQYF
d_call: -; clone_size: few; v_call: TRBV4-2; j_call: TRBJ1-3; cdr3_nt: TGTGCCAGCAGCCAAGTCGGGTCCGGGCCCCCTGGAAACACCATATATTTT; cdr3_aa: CASSQVGSGPPGNTIYF